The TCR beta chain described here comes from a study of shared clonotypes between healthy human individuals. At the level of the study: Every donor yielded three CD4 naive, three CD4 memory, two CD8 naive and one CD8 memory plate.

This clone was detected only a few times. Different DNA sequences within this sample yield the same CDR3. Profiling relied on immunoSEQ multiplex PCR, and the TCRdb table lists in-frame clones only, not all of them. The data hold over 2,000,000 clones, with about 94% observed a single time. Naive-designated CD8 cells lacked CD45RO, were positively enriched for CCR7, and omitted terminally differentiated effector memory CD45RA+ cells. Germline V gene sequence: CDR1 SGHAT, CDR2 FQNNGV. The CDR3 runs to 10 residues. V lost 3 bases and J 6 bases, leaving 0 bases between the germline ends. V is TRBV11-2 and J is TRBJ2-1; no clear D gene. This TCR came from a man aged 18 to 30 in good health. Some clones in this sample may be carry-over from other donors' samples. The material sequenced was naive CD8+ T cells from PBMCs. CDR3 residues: CASSFNEQFF. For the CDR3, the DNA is TGTGCCAGCAGCTTCAATGAGCAGTTCTTC.